The 27 T cell receptor beta chains presented below share a single source sample, sequenced in a study of cytomegalovirus exposure and HLA in healthy donors. PCR employed 60 Vbeta and 13 Jbeta primers. The method was immunoSEQ multiplex PCR; TCRdb's version includes in-frame clones alone and lacks a portion of them. The data contain over 130,000 clones, about 60% of them seen just once; the ten biggest clones take up roughly 7%. Sequencing used PBMCs. The receptors were sampled from a woman aged 60 to 75 in good health and CMV-seropositive.

The chain recombines TRBV7-9 with TRBJ2-7, with D maybe TRBD1 (9 bases). Trimming removed 6 bases at V and 2 bases at J, with 29 bases between. This CDR3 spans 19 amino acids. Germline values: CDR1 SEHNR, CDR2 FQNEAQ (reference sequence). In nucleotides, the CDR3 is TGTGCCAGCAGGTCTGCCGGGACAGGGAACGGGACTAGGCCCTACGAGCAGTACTTC. As protein: CASRSAGTGNGTRPYEQYF.

This clone was seen more than once but under ten times. The chain couples TRBV5-8 to TRBJ2-2; 11 nucleotides match TRBD1. The V gene's germline CDR1 is SGHTS and CDR2 YDEGEE. V lost 4 bases and J lost 5; bases outside the gene matches: 7. The CDR3 is made up of 16 amino acids. The CDR3 reads CASSLFGDRGTGELFF. CDR3 nucleotide sequence: TGTGCCAGCAGCCTTTTTGGGGACAGGGGGACCGGGGAGCTGTTTTTT.

This clone was recorded a few times. The chain recombines TRBV7-9 with TRBJ2-1; 9 bases are a match to TRBD2. The germline CDR1 and CDR2 sequences are SEHNR and FQNEAQ (reference sequence). V dropped 5 bases and J dropped 0; count of bases not matched to a gene: 5. The CDR3 length is 16 residues. As DNA, the CDR3 is TGTGCCAGCAGCAAGACTAGCGGCAACTCCTACAATGAGCAGTTCTTC. Its translation: CASSKTSGNSYNEQFF.

This chain links TRBV18 with TRBJ2-2; TRBD1 aligns across 7 bases. Looked up from germline, CDR1 is KGHSH and CDR2 is LQKENI. This CDR3 spans 14 amino acids. V lost 6 bases to trimming and J lost 6 bases; unmatched junction nucleotides: 7. The CDR3 loop is CASSRDSGPGELFF. The CDR3, as DNA: TGTGCCAGCTCCCGGGACAGCGGCCCCGGGGAGCTGTTTTTT. Together with reference TRBV18 and TRBJ2-2, the CDR3 gives the full variable domain: NAGVMQNPRHLVRRRGQEARLRCSPMKGHSHVYWYRQLPEEGLKFMVYLQKENIIDESGMPKERFSAEFPKEGPSILRIQQVVRGDSAAYFCASSRDSGPGELFFGEGSRLTVL.

V gene TRBV11-2 combines with J gene TRBJ1-2; 11 nucleotides agree with TRBD1. Unmatched junction bases numbered 5, after V lost 0 bases and J lost 5 bases. Germline V gives CDR1 SGHAT, CDR2 FQNNGV. The CDR3 sequence is 16 residues long. CDR3 in DNA: TGTGCCAGCAGCTTAGACCGGACAGGGGGCACGTATGGCTACACCTTC. Translation: CASSLDRTGGTYGYTF.

This chain uses TRBV30 with TRBJ2-7, with TRBD2 as a possible D gene (6 bases). This CDR3 contains 14 residues. From germline, CDR1 is GTSNPN and CDR2 SVGIG (reference sequence). Trimming left V 3 bases short and J 0 bases short, with 12 bases between. The CDR3 loop is CAWRGLKSSYEQYF. CDR3 DNA: TGTGCCTGGAGGGGACTCAAGAGCTCCTACGAGCAGTACTTC.

V gene TRBV4-1 combines with J gene TRBJ1-5, with D unresolved. The germline V gene has CDR1 MGHRA and CDR2 YSYEKL. The CDR3 consists of 15 residues. With 2 bases removed from V and 7 bases from J, the gap between germline ends came to 15 bases. CDR3 sequence (DNA): TGCGCCAGCAGCCAATTATACTTATTGGGCCAGCCCCAGCATTTT. This encodes CASSQLYLLGQPQHF.

The CDR3, as DNA: TGTGCCAGCAGTTTCTTGAGGACAGATACGCAGTATTTT. Protein product: CASSFLRTDTQYF. The V call is TRBV27, the J call TRBJ2-3; D remains unclear. Trimming cost V 3 bases and J 3 bases, with 7 bases left between them. Per the germline V gene, CDR1 is MNHEY and CDR2 is SMNVEV (reference sequence). This CDR3 is built from 13 residues.

A remark on this clone: Other DNA sequences in this specimen translate into the identical CDR3. V and J are TRBV18 and TRBJ2-5, with D perhaps matching TRBD1 (6 bases). Germline V gene sequence: CDR1 KGHSH, CDR2 LQKENI. The V end was cut by 4 bases, the J end by 0 bases, with 6 bases between. The CDR3 totals 13 residues. The CDR3 reads CASSRDNQETQYF. In DNA form, the CDR3 reads TGTGCCAGCTCACGGGACAACCAAGAGACCCAGTACTTC.

This clone was observed a single time. The rearrangement uses TRBV28 and TRBJ1-2, with 10 bases aligning to TRBD1. The CDR3 has 16 residues. CDR1 and CDR2 (germline): MDHEN, SYDVKM. The V and J ends lost 5 bases and 3 bases, in that order; junction bases with no gene match: 9. The CDR3 coding sequence is TGTGCCAGCAGTCCAGGGACAGGGGCGGTTGACTATGGCTACACCTTC. It yields the protein CASSPGTGAVDYGYTF.

This rearrangement joins TRBV28 to TRBJ2-3; 8 bases are shared with TRBD1. V shed 3 bases, J shed 7 bases, and the junction held 12 bases outside the gene matches. Germline CDR1 MDHEN, CDR2 SYDVKM. The CDR3 length is 16 residues. CDR3 residues: CASSLFTGTGLNTQYF. CDR3 DNA sequence: TGTGCCAGCAGTTTGTTTACCGGGACAGGTCTCAATACGCAGTATTTT.

This clone was seen only once. The chain recombines TRBV28 with TRBJ2-5; a possible D gene is TRBD2 (5 bases). CDR1 is MDHEN and CDR2 is SYDVKM in the germline V gene. CDR3 length equals 16 residues. Trimming pared 3 bases from V and 2 bases from J, leaving 16 bases between. CDR3 residues: CASSFIGGLVQETQYF. The CDR3 DNA is TGTGCCAGCAGTTTTATTGGAGGACTCGTACAAGAGACCCAGTACTTC. Full variable domain (outside the CDR3, taken from reference TRBV28 and TRBJ2-5): DVKVTQSSRYLVKRTGEKVFLECVQDMDHENMFWYRQDPGLGLRLIYFSYDVKMKEKGDIPEGYSVSREKKERFSLILESASTNQTSMYLCASSFIGGLVQETQYFGPGTRLLVL.

The V gene is TRBV5-6, the J gene TRBJ2-3; TRBD1 agrees at 9 bases. Germline V gene sequence: CDR1 SGHDT, CDR2 YYEEEE. The V and J ends lost 5 bases and 1 base, in that order; junction bases with no gene match: 8. This CDR3 has 16 amino acids. The DNA for the CDR3 is TGTGCCAGCAGTTACAACAGGGGGCGGGGCACAGATACGCAGTATTTT. This encodes CASSYNRGRGTDTQYF.

This sequence joins TRBV5-6 and TRBJ2-7; the D is unclear. CDR1 and CDR2 (germline): SGHDT, YYEEEE. This CDR3 has 15 residues. V was clipped by 2 bases and J by 0 bases, with 12 bases between them. Written as DNA, the CDR3 is TGTGCCAGCAGCTTACCGTTACTTAGCTCCTACGAGCAGTACTTC. This gives the protein CASSLPLLSSYEQYF.

The rearrangement uses TRBV7-2 and TRBJ1-3; no clear D. V lost 5 bases to trimming and J lost 1 base, with 9 bases between them. Per germline, CDR1 SGHTA and CDR2 FQGNSA. The CDR3 has 14 amino acids. The CDR3, as DNA: TGTGCCAGCAGCGGAGACCCTTCTGGAAACACCATATATTTT. Its translation is CASSGDPSGNTIYF. The whole variable domain, remainder taken from reference TRBV7-2 and TRBJ1-3, is GAGVSQSPSNKVTEKGKDVELRCDPISGHTALYWYRQSLGQGLEFLIYFQGNSAPDKSGLPSDRFSAERTGGSVSTLTIQRTQQEDSAVYLCASSGDPSGNTIYFGEGSWLTVV.

The chain combines TRBV7-9 with TRBJ1-3; D is unclear. CDR1 is SEHNR and CDR2 is FQNEAQ in the germline V gene (reference sequence). The ends were cut back, 5 bases at V and 2 bases at J, with 13 bases in the middle. This CDR3 comprises 15 residues. The CDR3 coding sequence is TGTGCCAGCAGCCCCCTTGGGCAGGCTGGAAACACCATATATTTT. Translated: CASSPLGQAGNTIYF.

The rearrangement uses TRBV5-6 and TRBJ1-2; tentatively, D is TRBD1 (6 bases). There are 13 residues in the CDR3. Germline V lookup: CDR1 SGHDT, CDR2 YYEEEE. V was trimmed by 3 bases and J by 6 bases, leaving 12 bases between them. The DNA for the CDR3 is TGTGCCAGCAGCTATACAGGGAATCATGGCTACACCTTC. Its protein is CASSYTGNHGYTF.

The rearrangement uses TRBV7-2 and TRBJ2-3, with unresolved D. The length of the CDR3 is 12 residues. From germline, CDR1 is SGHTA and CDR2 FQGNSA. The germline V and J ends were trimmed by 1 base and 8 bases, with 7 bases remaining between them. The CDR3: CASSLGGGTQYF. The CDR3 bases are TGTGCCAGCAGCTTAGGCGGCGGTACGCAGTATTTT.

This rearrangement joins TRBV6-4 to TRBJ2-1; tentatively, D is TRBD2 (5 bases). V was trimmed by 5 bases and J by 8 bases, leaving 19 bases between them. From germline, CDR1 is MRHNA and CDR2 SNTAGT. CDR3 size: 15 residues. As DNA, the CDR3 is TGTGCCAGCAGTCCAACTAGAGTTAAGGGTTATGAGCAGTTCTTC. It yields the protein CASSPTRVKGYEQFF.

The V gene is TRBV4-1, the J gene TRBJ1-4; perhaps TRBD1 as D (5 bases). V dropped 5 bases and J dropped 4 bases, with 11 bases sitting between them. The germline gives CDR1 MGHRA, CDR2 YSYEKL. CDR3 length: 14 amino acids. The DNA of the CDR3 is TGCGCCAGCAGCGAGGTGGGGGGTAATGAAAAACTGTTTTTT. This encodes CASSEVGGNEKLFF.

The chain carries TRBV5-1 and TRBJ2-3, with 7 bases identical to TRBD1. The CDR3 covers 15 residues. The V and J ends lost 6 bases and 2 bases, in that order; junction bases with no gene match: 9. The germline V gene encodes CDR1 SGHRS and CDR2 YFSETQ. This CDR3 reads CASNPGDSATDTQYF. CDR3 bases: TGCGCCAGCAACCCAGGGGACAGCGCCACAGATACGCAGTATTTT.

This clone has only a few counts. DNA for the CDR3: TGCAGCGTTGTGGTAGGACAGGGGGCTCAAAACACTGAAGCTTTCTTT. Its translation: CSVVVGQGAQNTEAFF. The rearrangement uses TRBV29-1 and TRBJ1-1; TRBD1 aligns across 11 bases. This CDR3 is built from 16 residues. Germline V gives CDR1 SQVTM, CDR2 ANQGSEA. Germline trimming cut 4 bases from V and 2 bases from J; bases unmatched to any gene: 9.

This chain connects TRBV7-8 to TRBJ2-7, with TRBD1 as a possible D gene (6 bases). The CDR3 length is 13 residues. CDR1 SGHVS and CDR2 FQNEAQ come from the germline V gene. Trimming stripped 3 bases from V and 2 bases from J, with 8 bases between. The CDR3 region has the DNA TGTGCCAGCAGCTTGAGGGGGACCTACGAGCAGTACTTC. Protein: CASSLRGTYEQYF.

The chain has TRBV15 and TRBJ2-2, with a weak D call TRBD2 (7 bases). V was clipped by 1 base and J by 5 bases, with 17 bases between them. The length of the CDR3 is 17 residues. Germline V gene data show CDR1 as LNHNV and CDR2 as YYDKDF (reference sequence). This chain's CDR3 is CATSRGGGVEITGELFF. The CDR3, as DNA: TGTGCCACCAGCAGAGGGGGGGGCGTTGAAATTACCGGGGAGCTGTTTTTT.

A few counts support this clone. The genes are TRBV28 and TRBJ2-7; possibly TRBD1 for D (8 bases). This CDR3 is 18 amino acids long. V was clipped by 7 bases and J by 2 bases, with 27 bases between them. Germline lookup yields CDR1 MDHEN and CDR2 SYDVKM. The CDR3 loop reads CASNPDRVGAGRPYEQYF. CDR3 bases: TGTGCCAGCAACCCGGACAGGGTAGGAGCGGGACGGCCCTACGAGCAGTACTTC. Full variable domain (remainder filled in from reference TRBV28 and TRBJ2-7): DVKVTQSSRYLVKRTGEKVFLECVQDMDHENMFWYRQDPGLGLRLIYFSYDVKMKEKGDIPEGYSVSREKKERFSLILESASTNQTSMYLCASNPDRVGAGRPYEQYFGPGTRLTVT.

The sample holds a few counts of this clone. The J gene is TRBJ2-5, the V gene TRBV7-9; D is perhaps TRBD2 (5 bases). Germline CDR1 SEHNR, CDR2 FQNEAQ (reference sequence). Trimming removed 2 bases from V and 0 bases from J, with 10 bases in between. The CDR3 contains 15 residues. The CDR3 coding sequence is TGTGCCAGCAGCTTAAGAGGTAGCGACCAAGAGACCCAGTACTTC. This sequence encodes CASSLRGSDQETQYF.

The chain has TRBV28 and TRBJ2-5; D possibly corresponds to TRBD2 (6 bases). The V end was cut by 6 bases, the J end by 3 bases, with 14 bases between. The CDR3 totals 14 residues. Germline assignment: CDR1 MDHEN and CDR2 SYDVKM. This CDR3 is CASSLLALKETQYF. The CDR3 DNA sequence: TGTGCCAGCAGCCTTCTAGCGCTCAAAGAGACCCAGTACTTC.